These T cell receptor beta chains were read from a single sample in a study of blood T cell repertoires in COVID-19. The method was immunoSEQ multiplex PCR; TCRdb's version includes in-frame clones alone and lacks a portion of them. The table includes 200,000 to 250,000 clones, around 90% detected once. The specimen was PBMCs or T cells enriched from blood (not recorded which). The source of these receptors is a man younger than 40 who had been exposed to COVID-19. The conserved cysteine and the conserved F or W are not part of the CDR3 here. Fields, in order: V gene, CDR3 protein.

>TRBV6-1
ASSELTGSNNSPLH
>TRBV12-5
ASGPLSGGATNEQF
>TRBV4-2
ASSQDYLSYNEQF
>TRBV7-8
ASSFLGGLPSGNTIY
>TRBV11-3
ASTQGPDAGELF
>TRBV6-2/TRBV6-3
ASSSQGQRGNQPQH
>TRBV9
ASSVDPRGGTSGNTIY
>TRBV6-5
ASSPRQGPHEQY
>TRBV12-3/TRBV12-4
ASSLGQGEGYT
>TRBV4-3
ASSQTHRANEKLF
>TRBV5-4
ASSPDGYNEQF
>TRBV5-1
ASSLGDTYGYT
>TRBV5-4
ASRLRPSGGGSYEQY
>TRBV5-4
ASSLTGDYYGYT
>TRBV4-2
ASSPFSRPGTYNSPLH
>TRBV19
ASSTTGKDQPQH
>TRBV7-3
ASSLTDNRVGGELF
>TRBV3-1/TRBV3-2
ASSQQIRGDTEAF
>TRBV12-3/TRBV12-4
ASSWEKRDTIY
>TRBV7-9
ASSSRGDGLDTGELF
>TRBV5-1
ASSLAFGGMVYGYT
>TRBV7-2
ASSVAGGFYPSTDTQY
>TRBV30
AWSRGRGTEAF
>TRBV10-3
AITRQPMNTEAF
>TRBV5-5
ASSLGQARFLSQETQY
>TRBV5-3
ARSLLWTGGRPSDNSPLH
>TRBV7-9
ASSFRTSNNSTEAF
>TRBV5-4
ASRKGTSGSYEQY
>TRBV19
ASSPESRGPYEQY
>TRBV7-3
ASSLNGDSPLH
>TRBV19
ASSEQGRSTGELF
>TRBV28
ASSPSGTGTYGYEQY
>TRBV5-1
ASSWAGRTETQY
>TRBV27
ASSFTTAGGYT
>TRBV2
ASRTTGGLGNTIY
>TRBV4-3
ASSLDRGREKLF
>TRBV29-1
SGGASRPPYNEQF